The 26 T cell receptor beta chains reported below all come from one sample, sequenced in a study of response to subunit inactivated influenza vaccine. TCRdb re-called the RT-PCR reads through MiXCR, storing one row per CDR3 protein. The profile shows about 190,000 distinct CDR3 sequences, under 15% of them singletons. The sequencing here drew on CD8+ T cells sorted from PBMCs, taken more than 4 days after vaccination. The receptors shown here come from a man aged 45-65 years who received an inactivated influenza vaccine.

The sample holds many counts of this clonotype. This rearrangement joins TRBV29-1 to TRBJ2-1; TRBD1 matches 7 bases. V gave up 3 bases and J gave up 5 bases; unmatched junction bases: 13. The CDR3 has 16 amino acids. The germline CDR1 and CDR2 sequences are SQVTM and ANQGSEA. Here the CDR3 DNA reads TGCAGCGTTGACGACAGGGATTTACGCTTCGACAATGAGCAGTTCTTC. As protein: CSVDDRDLRFDNEQFF.

The chain links TRBV4-3 to TRBJ2-6; perhaps TRBD1 as D (6 bases). The CDR3 is made up of 16 amino acids. V lost 3 bases to trimming and J lost 2 bases, with 11 bases between them. Germline lookup yields CDR1 LGHNA and CDR2 YSLEER. This chain's CDR3 is CASSHDTGPGANVLTF. The CDR3 DNA follows: TGCGCCAGCAGCCATGATACAGGGCCTGGGGCCAACGTCCTGACTTTC.

The chain combines TRBV27 with TRBJ2-3; D is unresolved. Germline CDR1 reads MNHEY; CDR2 reads SMNVEV (reference sequence). The V end lost 10 bases, the J end lost 0 bases, and 14 bases lay between the germline ends. The CDR3 covers 14 residues. The CDR3 loop is CATRTVGSTDTQYF. The DNA for the CDR3 is TGTGCCACCAGAACCGTGGGTAGCACAGATACGCAGTATTTT.

V and J are TRBV4-1 and TRBJ2-1; the match to TRBD1 covers 7 bases. This CDR3 region has 16 residues. Germline CDR1 MGHRA, CDR2 YSYEKL. V was pared by 4 bases and J by 6 bases, with 12 bases of the junction left unmatched. In DNA, the CDR3 is TGCGCCAGCAGCCCACAGGGGTTAGGCCTGATCAATGAGCAGTTCTTC. It translates to CASSPQGLGLINEQFF.

In this sample, this clonotype turned up a few times. V gene TRBV12-3 or TRBV12-4 combines with J gene TRBJ2-2; D is undetermined. Trimming shortened V by 3 bases and J by 8 bases, and 13 bases separated the two germline ends. This CDR3 is built from 14 residues. This chain's CDR3 is CASSFRRIQGELFF. The CDR3 bases are TGTGCCAGCAGTTTCCGCAGAATACAGGGGGAGCTGTTTTTT.

The chain has TRBV5-5 and TRBJ1-4; 7 bases match TRBD1. After removal of 3 bases from V and 7 bases from J, the junction contained 18 bases not matched to a gene. Germline CDR1 SGHKS, CDR2 YYEKEE (reference sequence). CDR3 length: 18 amino acids. In DNA, the CDR3 is TGTGCCAGCAGCTCACCGACCGCATACAGGGGCGTAAGTGAAAAACTGTTTTTT. It encodes CASSSPTAYRGVSEKLFF.

This clonotype was recorded a few times. The rearrangement joins TRBV7-3 to TRBJ1-2, with TRBD1 matching 10 bases. The CDR3 spans 13 residues. V dropped 5 bases and J dropped 6; count of bases not matched to a gene: 3. The V gene's germline CDR1 is SGHTA and CDR2 FQGTGA. This CDR3 reads CASSATGGDGYTF. The CDR3 region has the DNA TGTGCCAGCAGCGCGACAGGGGGCGATGGCTACACCTTC. Drawing the rest from reference TRBV7-3 and TRBJ1-2, the complete variable domain is GAGVSQTPSNKVTEKGKYVELRCDPISGHTALYWYRQSLGQGPEFLIYFQGTGAADDSGLPNDRFFAVRPEGSVSTLKIQRTERGDSAVYLCASSATGGDGYTFGSGTRLTVV.

This clonotype was picked up a small number of times. The chain uses TRBV7-2 and TRBJ2-3; D perhaps matches TRBD2 (5 bases). Germline-derived CDR1 and CDR2 are SGHTA and FQGNSA. There are 16 residues in the CDR3. Trimming left V 2 bases short and J 5 bases short, with 17 bases between. CDR3 in amino acids: CASSLLPGLAGDTQYF. The CDR3 nucleotides are TGTGCCAGCAGCTTACTACCGGGCCTGGCGGGAGATACGCAGTATTTT.

The table lists this clonotype with many counts. One junction end disagrees with the germline gene, perhaps due to a read error. The gene calls are TRBV29-1 and TRBJ1-4; 10 bases line up with TRBD1. The germline CDR1 and CDR2 sequences are SQVTM and ANQGSEA. The CDR3 totals 11 residues. CDR3 sequence reads: CSVLPLGQGLF. The CDR3 DNA follows: TGCAGCGTTCTCCCTCTGGGACAGGGGCTTTTT.

The chain links TRBV7-9 to TRBJ2-1; D is undetermined. The CDR3 covers 12 residues. Looked up from germline, CDR1 is SEHNR and CDR2 is FQNEAQ (reference sequence). The V gene lost 4 bases and the J gene lost 8 bases, with 9 bases spanning the gap. The CDR3 coding sequence is TGTGCCAGCAGCTCGTCGTTGCATGAGCAGTTCTTC. Translated: CASSSSLHEQFF.

This clonotype came up a few times. The CDR3, as DNA: TGTGCCGGCGGGGGGGTATACAATGAGCAGTTCTTC. Its protein is CAGGGVYNEQFF. The gene calls are TRBV6-2 or TRBV6-3 and TRBJ2-1; 9 bases agree with TRBD2. The CDR3 covers 12 residues. With 11 bases clipped from V and 4 bases from J, the junction kept 3 bases outside the gene matches. Germline V lookup: CDR1 MNHEY, CDR2 SVGEGT.

This clonotype was seen a single time. J is TRBJ2-1 and V is TRBV6-2 or TRBV6-3; D perhaps matches TRBD1 (5 bases). CDR1 is MNHEY and CDR2 is SVGEGT in the germline V gene. Trimming removed 4 bases from V and 6 bases from J, with 7 bases in between. This CDR3 is built from 12 residues. CDR3 loop: CASSWGLNEQFF. CDR3 in DNA: TGTGCCAGCAGTTGGGGCCTCAATGAGCAGTTCTTC.

This chain joins TRBV7-9 and TRBJ2-3; possibly TRBD1 or TRBD2 for D (5 bases each). V shed 4 bases and J shed 2 bases, with 10 bases lying between them. The V gene's germline CDR1 is SEHNR and CDR2 FQNEAQ (reference sequence). CDR3 length equals 14 residues. In DNA form, the CDR3 reads TGTGCCAGCAGCTGGGACGGACCCACAGATACGCAGTATTTT. This encodes CASSWDGPTDTQYF.

The gene calls are TRBV2 and TRBJ2-7, with D possibly TRBD1 on 6 matching bases. The V gene lost 7 bases and the J gene lost 5 bases, with 18 bases spanning the gap. Per germline, CDR1 SNHLY and CDR2 FYNNEI. The CDR3 sequence is 14 residues long. The CDR3 DNA follows: TGTGCCAGCACCGGTATACAGGGATCGAACGAGCAGTACTTC. It encodes CASTGIQGSNEQYF.

J is TRBJ2-7 and V is TRBV7-9, with 8 bases aligning to TRBD1. The CDR3 has 15 amino acids. Trimming removed 5 bases from V and 0 bases from J; junction bases left unmatched: 6. Looked up from germline, CDR1 is SEHNR and CDR2 is FQNEAQ (reference sequence). The CDR3 region has the DNA TGTGCCAGCAGCGCATCGGGACAGGCCTCCTACGAGCAGTACTTC. Translating it yields CASSASGQASYEQYF.

The chain combines TRBV7-9 with TRBJ1-2; 7 bases match TRBD1. Unmatched junction bases numbered 15, after V lost 5 bases and J lost 6 bases. The CDR3 runs 16 residues. Germline assignment: CDR1 SEHNR and CDR2 FQNEAQ (reference sequence). Here the CDR3 DNA reads TGTGCCAGCAGCGACTGGGGACAGCGACTTGAAGATGGCTACACCTTC. Translated: CASSDWGQRLEDGYTF.

V is TRBV6-5 and J is TRBJ2-7; 7 bases fit TRBD1. CDR1 is MNHEY and CDR2 is SVGAGI in the germline V gene. V lost 0 bases to trimming and J lost 3 bases; unmatched junction nucleotides: 5. The CDR3 contains 15 residues. The CDR3 nucleotides are TGTGCCAGCAGTTACTCAGGGGGCTTTGTCTACGAGCAGTACTTC. Protein product: CASSYSGGFVYEQYF.

This sequence joins TRBV6-5 and TRBJ2-7; 7 positions match TRBD1. The J segment lost 3 bases and the V segment lost 0 bases, leaving 5 bases of the junction unmatched. The length of the CDR3 is 15 residues. The germline CDR1 and CDR2 sequences are MNHEY and SVGAGI. This chain's CDR3 is CASSYSNPGGYEQYF. The CDR3 DNA follows: TGTGCCAGCAGTTACTCGAATCCAGGGGGCTACGAGCAGTACTTC.

This clonotype was detected many times. This rearrangement joins TRBV4-3 to TRBJ2-1, with D tentatively TRBD1 (5 bases). Per the germline V gene, CDR1 is LGHNA and CDR2 is YSLEER. The CDR3 runs to 11 residues. Trimming removed 1 base from V and 10 bases from J, with 5 bases in between. DNA of the CDR3: TGCGCCAGCAGCCAAGGACAGGAGCAGTTCTTC. It specifies CASSQGQEQFF.

The chain couples TRBV30 to TRBJ2-6, with D maybe TRBD2 (6 bases). V lost 4 bases and J 2 bases, leaving 15 bases between the germline ends. This CDR3 comprises 16 residues. Germline V gene sequence: CDR1 GTSNPN, CDR2 SVGIG (reference sequence). In DNA form, the CDR3 reads TGTGCCTGGACCCCCCCGGGGAGGCCTGGGGCCAACGTCCTGACTTTC. Translation: CAWTPPGRPGANVLTF.

The chain carries TRBV6-6 and TRBJ2-5; D is uncertain. Germline V CDR1 and CDR2: MNHNY, SVGAGI (reference sequence). The CDR3 covers 11 residues. Trimming removed 6 bases at V and 2 bases at J, with 4 bases between. This CDR3 reads CASRTQETQYF. The CDR3 bases are TGTGCCAGCAGAACACAAGAGACCCAGTACTTC.

In its sample, this clonotype was seen many times. V usage is TRBV4-1 and J usage is TRBJ1-6; 8 nucleotides agree with TRBD1. The V gene's germline CDR1 is MGHRA and CDR2 YSYEKL. This CDR3 is built from 13 residues. V lost 4 bases to trimming and J lost 11 bases; unmatched junction nucleotides: 4. The CDR3 spells CASSLGQGTPLHF. DNA of the CDR3: TGCGCCAGCAGCCTCGGACAGGGAACACCCCTCCACTTT.

This clonotype was counted only a few times. The rearrangement links TRBV30 to TRBJ2-3, with 8 positions matching TRBD2. Germline CDR1 and CDR2: GTSNPN and SVGIG (reference sequence). V lost 2 bases, J lost 3 bases, and 7 bases stayed unmatched. The CDR3 loop spans 15 amino acids. The CDR3 here is CAWSRGAGVTDTQYF. Written as DNA, the CDR3 is TGTGCCTGGAGTCGGGGAGCGGGAGTGACAGATACGCAGTATTTT.

This chain connects TRBV7-2 to TRBJ2-3, with D possibly TRBD2 on 6 matching bases. Germline loops: CDR1 SGHTA, CDR2 FQGNSA. Trimming left V 10 bases short and J 1 base short, with 21 bases between. The CDR3 length is 16 residues. CDR3 bases: TGTGCCACCGGGGGTCGGGATAGCGACCGCACAGATACGCAGTATTTT. This translates into CATGGRDSDRTDTQYF.

This clonotype came up many times. The gene calls are TRBV12-3 or TRBV12-4 and TRBJ2-1, with D possibly being TRBD1 or TRBD2 (5 bases each). This CDR3 has 16 residues. The V gene lost 8 bases and the J gene lost 0 bases, with 17 bases spanning the gap. CDR3 DNA: TGTGCCAGCTCCTCCTGGGGCCGGGGCTCCTACAATGAGCAGTTCTTC. Translating it yields CASSSWGRGSYNEQFF.

This clonotype is medium-sized. The chain links TRBV5-1 to TRBJ2-7, with 9 bases identical to TRBD1. CDR3 length: 16 residues. Trimming took 2 bases from V and 3 from J; bases not matched to a gene: 9. Germline CDR1 SGHRS, CDR2 YFSETQ. CDR3 in DNA: TGCGCCAGCAGCTTCGGCGCACAGGGGGCTGTCTACGAGCAGTACTTC. This gives the protein CASSFGAQGAVYEQYF.